This T cell receptor (beta chain) was captured in a study of vaccination and CD4 T cells after COVID-19. Study overall: Median time from COVID diagnosis to post-COVID sampling was more than 95 days (35 to 161).

With respect to this clonotype: Its target is unknown.

CDR3 length: 17 amino acids. V shed 4 bases, J shed 1 base, and the junction held 7 bases outside the gene matches. Germline V lookup: CDR1 SGHVS, CDR2 FNYEAQ. Documented treatment: roughly 10-day PBMC culture with coronavirus spike peptide pools or control peptides (ViraFEST assay). The collection of CD4+ T cells from the unexposed donor took place before the COVID-19 pandemic (2011-2018). At the Johns Hopkins FTIC core, DNA taken from cultured CD4+ T cells was sequenced by way of the Oncomine TCR Beta short-read assay. One entry per CDR3 protein, called by TCRdb with MiXCR from the PCR reads. The sample yields more than 6,500 distinct CDR3 sequences, roughly 48% seen once.

Specimen: CD4+ T cells from blood, cultured in vitro. The origin of this receptor is a human donor in good health. This chain links TRBV7-6 with TRBJ2-7; 13 nucleotides line up with TRBD2. The CDR3 region is CASSSGLAGVTSYEQYF. The CDR3 DNA reads TGTGCCAGCAGCTCCGGACTAGCGGGAGTGACGTCCTACGAGCAGTACTTC. The full variable domain, completed using reference TRBV7-6 and TRBJ2-7, is GAGVSQSPRYKVTKRGQDVALRCDPISGHVSLYWYRQALGQGPEFLTYFNYEAQQDKSGLPNDRFSAERPEGSISTLTIQRTEQRDSAMYRCASSSGLAGVTSYEQYFGPGTRLTVT.